Listed below are T cell receptor beta chains from one sample, sequenced in a study of cytomegalovirus exposure and HLA in healthy donors. Measured with immunoSEQ multiplex PCR; TCRdb has only the in-frame clones, and not every one. The table lists about 80,000 clones, over 60% of them singletons. The material sequenced was PBMCs. The receptors originated from a male donor in good health and CMV-seropositive. The CDR3 runs from the conserved cysteine through the conserved F or W. A D gene is named only where the DNA matches it firmly. Expanded clones get a size class; other rows say once, few or many, or leave the size out.

clone_size | j_call | v_call | d_call | cdr3_nt | cdr3_aa
few | TRBJ1-4 | TRBV28 | NA | TGTGCCAGCAGATCCCAAGGAGCAACTAATGAAAAACTGTTTTTT | CASRSQGATNEKLFF
NA | TRBJ1-5 | TRBV5-1 | NA | TGCGCCAGCAGCTTGGAATGGGGGCAGAATCAGCCCCAGCATTTT | CASSLEWGQNQPQHF
NA | TRBJ2-1 | TRBV19 | TRBD2 | TGTGCCAGTAGTATATCGTCCTCGATGCTTCAAGCGGGAGGGCCATCCGGTGAGCAGTTCTTC | CASSISSSMLQAGGPSGEQFF
NA | TRBJ2-1 | TRBV27 | TRBD2 | TGTGCCAGCAGTTCTAGCGGGGGCTACAATGAGCAGTTCTTC | CASSSSGGYNEQFF
NA | TRBJ1-3 | TRBV29-1 | NA | TGCAGCGTTTCCGGGGCTGGAAACACCATATATTTT | CSVSGAGNTIYF
NA | TRBJ2-2 | TRBV2 | TRBD1 | TGTGCCACATACGGGACAGGGCGGACCGGGGAGCTGTTTTTT | CATYGTGRTGELFF
NA | TRBJ2-7 | TRBV5-6 | TRBD2 | TGTGCCAGCAGCTTCCAGCGGGGGTCCTACGAGCAGTACTTC | CASSFQRGSYEQYF
NA | TRBJ1-1 | TRBV27 | TRBD1 | TGTGCCAGCAGTCACCCAGGGGGGAACACTGAAGCTTTCTTT | CASSHPGGNTEAFF
NA | TRBJ1-4 | TRBV18 | TRBD1 | TGTGCCAGCTCACCGGGGACAGGGGCCCGTAATGAAAAACTGTTTTTT | CASSPGTGARNEKLFF
NA | TRBJ1-2 | TRBV28 | TRBD1 | TGTGCCAGCAGCACCCCCGACAGGGGGGGGAGAGCAACTTATGGCTACACCTTC | CASSTPDRGGRATYGYTF
NA | TRBJ1-1 | TRBV6-1 | NA | TGTGCCAGCAGTCCAGATCGGACAGTGAACACTGAAGCTTTCTTT | CASSPDRTVNTEAFF
few | TRBJ1-1 | TRBV6-5 | NA | TGTGCCAGCAGTTATAACATACCAGGGAGGACTGAAGCTTTCTTT | CASSYNIPGRTEAFF
few | TRBJ1-3 | TRBV7-2 | NA | TGTGCCAGCAGCTTTGACGGCAGGGGATTTGGAAACACCATATATTTT | CASSFDGRGFGNTIYF
few | TRBJ2-7 | TRBV27 | NA | TGTGCCAGCAGTTCCGGACTCGACCCACCCGAGCAGTACTTC | CASSSGLDPPEQYF
NA | TRBJ1-1 | TRBV19 | TRBD1 | TGTGCCAGTAGTATCCTGTCCGGGACAGGGAAAACTGAAGCTTTCTTT | CASSILSGTGKTEAFF
NA | TRBJ2-3 | TRBV29-1 | NA | TGCAGCGTTTTGACAAGCACAGATACGCAGTATTTT | CSVLTSTDTQYF
few | TRBJ1-1 | TRBV9 | TRBD1 | TGTGCCAGCAGCGTAGCGACTCAGGGGGTTGAAGCTTTCTTT | CASSVATQGVEAFF
few | TRBJ1-5 | TRBV10-3 | TRBD1 | TGTGCCACCAGGACAGGGGGCGATCAGCCCCAGCATTTT | CATRTGGDQPQHF
NA | TRBJ1-2 | TRBV29-1 | NA | TGCAGCGCCGAGGAGGCCCACTATGGCTACACCTTC | CSAEEAHYGYTF
few | TRBJ2-7 | TRBV5-6 | TRBD1 | TGTGCCAGCAGCCCGACTCGGGACAGGGCCTACTCCTACGAGCAGTACTTC | CASSPTRDRAYSYEQYF
NA | TRBJ2-7 | TRBV6-4 | TRBD2 | TGTGCCAGTGCCTTGACTAGCGGGGGGACCTACGAGCAGTACTTC | CASALTSGGTYEQYF
NA | TRBJ1-6 | TRBV6-1 | NA | TGTGCCAGCAGTGAATCGTCGGGACTCAGGAGCTCCTATAATTCACCCCTCCACTTT | CASSESSGLRSSYNSPLHF
NA | TRBJ2-3 | TRBV30 | TRBD2 | TGTGCCTGGAGTGCGAGGCTAGCGGGAGTAGATACGCAGTATTTT | CAWSARLAGVDTQYF
NA | TRBJ2-7 | TRBV28 | TRBD1 | TGTGCCAGCAGTTCCCCCTCCGGGACAGGGGGCTCGGGCTACGAGCAGTACTTC | CASSSPSGTGGSGYEQYF
NA | TRBJ2-3 | TRBV7-2 | TRBD2 | TGTGCCAGCAGCTTAGGGACTAGCGGGGTGGGGGGCACAGATACGCAGTATTTT | CASSLGTSGVGGTDTQYF
NA | TRBJ2-3 | TRBV5-8 | NA | TGTGCCAGCAGCGGAAAATTGAGGCTAGCGCAGACGAGGGATACGCAGTATTTT | CASSGKLRLAQTRDTQYF
few | TRBJ2-3 | TRBV7-9 | TRBD2 | TGTGCCAGCAGCTTCTCCCCAAGACTAGCGGGGGGGGAAGATACGCAGTATTTT | CASSFSPRLAGGEDTQYF
NA | TRBJ1-6 | TRBV28 | TRBD1 | TGTGCCAGCAGTTTTAGGGCAGGGGGAGGTTCACCCCTCCACTTT | CASSFRAGGGSPLHF